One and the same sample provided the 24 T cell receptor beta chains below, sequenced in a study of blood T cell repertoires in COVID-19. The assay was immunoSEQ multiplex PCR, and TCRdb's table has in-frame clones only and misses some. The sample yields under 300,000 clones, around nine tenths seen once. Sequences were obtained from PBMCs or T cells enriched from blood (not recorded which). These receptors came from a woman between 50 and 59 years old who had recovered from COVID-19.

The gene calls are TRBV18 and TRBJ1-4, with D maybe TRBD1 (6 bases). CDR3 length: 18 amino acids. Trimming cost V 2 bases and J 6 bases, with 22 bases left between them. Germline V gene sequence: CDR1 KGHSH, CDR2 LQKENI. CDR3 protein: CASSPRSPGRTAHEKLFF. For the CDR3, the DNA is TGTGCCAGCTCACCAAGGAGCCCTGGAAGGACAGCACATGAAAAACTGTTTTTT.

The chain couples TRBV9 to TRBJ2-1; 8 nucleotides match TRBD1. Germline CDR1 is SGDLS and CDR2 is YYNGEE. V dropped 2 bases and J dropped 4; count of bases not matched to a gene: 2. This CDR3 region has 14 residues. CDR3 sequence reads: CASSVGQVYNEQFF. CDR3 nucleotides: TGTGCCAGCAGCGTGGGACAGGTTTACAATGAGCAGTTCTTC. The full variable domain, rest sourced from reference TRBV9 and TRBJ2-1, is DSGVTQTPKHLITATGQRVTLRCSPRSGDLSVYWYQQSLDQGLQFLIQYYNGEERAKGNILERFSAQQFPDLHSELNLSSLELGDSALYFCASSVGQVYNEQFFGPGTRLTVL.

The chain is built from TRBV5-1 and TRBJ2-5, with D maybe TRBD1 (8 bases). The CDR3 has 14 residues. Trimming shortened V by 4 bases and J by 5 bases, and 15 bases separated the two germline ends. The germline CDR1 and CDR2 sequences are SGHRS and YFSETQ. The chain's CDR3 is CASSRGQGGETQYF. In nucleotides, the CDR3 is TGCGCCAGCAGCCGCGGACAGGGAGGGGAGACCCAGTACTTC.

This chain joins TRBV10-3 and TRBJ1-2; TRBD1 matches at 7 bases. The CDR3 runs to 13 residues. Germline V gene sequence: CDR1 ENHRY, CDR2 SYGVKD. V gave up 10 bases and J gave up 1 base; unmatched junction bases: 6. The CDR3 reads CATRDSVNYGYTF. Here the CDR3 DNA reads TGTGCCACTCGGGACAGTGTTAACTATGGCTACACCTTC.

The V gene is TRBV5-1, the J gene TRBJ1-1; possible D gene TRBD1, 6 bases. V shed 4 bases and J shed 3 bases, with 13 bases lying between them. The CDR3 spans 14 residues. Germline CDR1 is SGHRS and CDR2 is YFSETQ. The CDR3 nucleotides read TGCGCCAGCAGCCTAGAGGACAGACACACTGAAGCTTTCTTT. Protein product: CASSLEDRHTEAFF. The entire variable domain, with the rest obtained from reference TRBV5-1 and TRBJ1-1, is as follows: KAGVTQTPRYLIKTRGQQVTLSCSPISGHRSVSWYQQTPGQGLQFLFEYFSETQRNKGNFPGRFSGRQFSNSRSEMNVSTLELGDSALYLCASSLEDRHTEAFFGQGTRLTVV.

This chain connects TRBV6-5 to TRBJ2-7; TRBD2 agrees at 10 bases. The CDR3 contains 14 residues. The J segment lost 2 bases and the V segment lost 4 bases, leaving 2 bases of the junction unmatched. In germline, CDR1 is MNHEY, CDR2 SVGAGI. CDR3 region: CASSSGLAPYEQYF. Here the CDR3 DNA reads TGTGCCAGCAGTTCGGGACTAGCGCCCTACGAGCAGTACTTC.

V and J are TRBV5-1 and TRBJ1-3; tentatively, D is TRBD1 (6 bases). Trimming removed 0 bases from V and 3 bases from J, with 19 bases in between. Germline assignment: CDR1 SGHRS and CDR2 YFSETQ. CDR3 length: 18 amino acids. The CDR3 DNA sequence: TGCGCCAGCAGCTTGGTTCTTGGGGGCGCGGGTCTTGGAAACACCATATATTTT. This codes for CASSLVLGGAGLGNTIYF.

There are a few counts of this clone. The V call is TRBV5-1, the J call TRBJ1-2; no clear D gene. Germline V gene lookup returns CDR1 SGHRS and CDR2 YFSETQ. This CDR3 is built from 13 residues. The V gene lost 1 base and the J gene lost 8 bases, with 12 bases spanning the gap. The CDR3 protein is CASSLNREVGYTF. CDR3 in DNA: TGCGCCAGCAGCTTGAACCGGGAGGTAGGCTACACCTTC.

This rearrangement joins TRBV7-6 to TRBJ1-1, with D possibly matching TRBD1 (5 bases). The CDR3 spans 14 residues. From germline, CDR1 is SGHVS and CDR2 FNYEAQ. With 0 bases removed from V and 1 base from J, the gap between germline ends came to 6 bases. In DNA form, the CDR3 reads TGTGCCAGCAGCTTAGCCACAGGGAACACTGAAGCTTTCTTT. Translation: CASSLATGNTEAFF.

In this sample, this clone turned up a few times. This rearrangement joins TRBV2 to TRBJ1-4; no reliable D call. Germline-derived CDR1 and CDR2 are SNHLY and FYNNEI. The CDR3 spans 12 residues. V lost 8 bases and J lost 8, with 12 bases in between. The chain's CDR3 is CASSVGGEKLFF. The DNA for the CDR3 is TGTGCCAGCTCAGTAGGAGGCGAAAAACTGTTTTTT.

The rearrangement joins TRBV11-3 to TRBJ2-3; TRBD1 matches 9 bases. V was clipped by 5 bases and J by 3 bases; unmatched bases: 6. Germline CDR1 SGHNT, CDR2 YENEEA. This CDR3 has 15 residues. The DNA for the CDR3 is TGTGCCAGCAGCCCCGGGACAGGGCCTACAGATACGCAGTATTTT. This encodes CASSPGTGPTDTQYF. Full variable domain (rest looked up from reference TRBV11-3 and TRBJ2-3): EAGVVQSPRYKIIEKKQPVAFWCNPISGHNTLYWYLQNLGQGPELLIRYENEEAVDDSQLPKDRFSAERLKGVDSTLKIQPAELGDSAVYLCASSPGTGPTDTQYFGPGTRLTVL.

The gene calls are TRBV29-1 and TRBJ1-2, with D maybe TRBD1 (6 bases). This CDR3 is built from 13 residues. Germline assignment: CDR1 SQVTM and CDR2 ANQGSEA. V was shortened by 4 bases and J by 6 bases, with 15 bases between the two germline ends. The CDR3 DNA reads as TGCAGCGTTGTCAGCAGGGGATCGGATGGCTACACCTTC. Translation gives CSVVSRGSDGYTF.

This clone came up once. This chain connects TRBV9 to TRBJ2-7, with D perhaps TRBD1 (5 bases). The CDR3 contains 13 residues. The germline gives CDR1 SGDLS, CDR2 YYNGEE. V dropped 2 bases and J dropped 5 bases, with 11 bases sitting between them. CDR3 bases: TGTGCCAGCAGCGTCAACCAGGGAAACGAGCAGTACTTC. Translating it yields CASSVNQGNEQYF.

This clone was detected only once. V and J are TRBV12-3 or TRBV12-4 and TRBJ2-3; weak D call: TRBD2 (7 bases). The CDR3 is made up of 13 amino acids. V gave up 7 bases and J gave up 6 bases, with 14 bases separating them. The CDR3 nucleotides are TGTGCCAGCACCTCACGGGGGGCGGATACGCAGTATTTT. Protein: CASTSRGADTQYF.

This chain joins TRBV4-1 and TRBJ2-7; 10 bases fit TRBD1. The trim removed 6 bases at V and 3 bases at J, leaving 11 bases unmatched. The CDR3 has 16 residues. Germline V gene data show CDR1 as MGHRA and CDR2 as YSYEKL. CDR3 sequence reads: CASSQSGTGVIYEQYF. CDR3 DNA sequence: TGCGCCAGCAGTCAATCCGGGACAGGGGTTATCTACGAGCAGTACTTC.

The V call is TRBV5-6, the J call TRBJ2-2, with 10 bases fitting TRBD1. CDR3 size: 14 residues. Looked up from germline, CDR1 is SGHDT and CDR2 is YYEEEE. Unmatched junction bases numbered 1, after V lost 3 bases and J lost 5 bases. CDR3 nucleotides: TGTGCCAGCAGCTGGACAGGGGGGACCGGGGAGCTGTTTTTT. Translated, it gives CASSWTGGTGELFF.

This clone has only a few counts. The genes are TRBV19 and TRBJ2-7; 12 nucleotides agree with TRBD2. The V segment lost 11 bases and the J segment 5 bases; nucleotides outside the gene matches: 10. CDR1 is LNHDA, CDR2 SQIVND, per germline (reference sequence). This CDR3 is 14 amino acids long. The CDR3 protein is CALPILAGGHEQYF. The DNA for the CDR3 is TGTGCCTTACCGATACTAGCGGGAGGCCACGAGCAGTACTTC.

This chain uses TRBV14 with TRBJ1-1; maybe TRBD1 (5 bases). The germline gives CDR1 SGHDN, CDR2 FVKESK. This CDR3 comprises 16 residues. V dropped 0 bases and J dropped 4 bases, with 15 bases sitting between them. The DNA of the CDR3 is TGTGCCAGCAGCCAAGAGTTTCCCAGGGTAGTCACTGAAGCTTTCTTT. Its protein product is CASSQEFPRVVTEAFF.

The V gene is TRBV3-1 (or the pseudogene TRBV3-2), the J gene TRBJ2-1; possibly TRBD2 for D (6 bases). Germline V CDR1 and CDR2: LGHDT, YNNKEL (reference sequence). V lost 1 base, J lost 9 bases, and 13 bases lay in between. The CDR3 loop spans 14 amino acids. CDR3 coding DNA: TGTGCCAGCAGCCAAGTCGGCCTAGCGTTTGAGCAGTTCTTC. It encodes CASSQVGLAFEQFF.

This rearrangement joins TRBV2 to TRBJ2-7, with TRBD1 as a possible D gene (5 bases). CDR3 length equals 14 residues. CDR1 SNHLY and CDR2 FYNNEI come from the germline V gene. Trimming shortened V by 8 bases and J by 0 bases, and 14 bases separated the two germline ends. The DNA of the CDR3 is TGTGCCAGCCGAGGAGACAGCTACTCCTACGAGCAGTACTTC. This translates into CASRGDSYSYEQYF.

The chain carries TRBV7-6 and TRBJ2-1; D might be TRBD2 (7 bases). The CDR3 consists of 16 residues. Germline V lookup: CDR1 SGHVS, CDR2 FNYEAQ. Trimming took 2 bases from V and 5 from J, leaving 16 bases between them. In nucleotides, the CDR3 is TGTGCCAGCAGCTTAAAGGGGGGGAGATGGGACAATGAGCAGTTCTTC. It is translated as CASSLKGGRWDNEQFF. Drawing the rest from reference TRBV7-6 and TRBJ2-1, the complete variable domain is GAGVSQSPRYKVTKRGQDVALRCDPISGHVSLYWYRQALGQGPEFLTYFNYEAQQDKSGLPNDRFSAERPEGSISTLTIQRTEQRDSAMYRCASSLKGGRWDNEQFFGPGTRLTVL.

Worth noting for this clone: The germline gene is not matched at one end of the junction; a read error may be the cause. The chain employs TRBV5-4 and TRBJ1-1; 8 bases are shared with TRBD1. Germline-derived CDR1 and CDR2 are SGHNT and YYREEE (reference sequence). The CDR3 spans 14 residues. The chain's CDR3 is CASRLGTGNTEAFF. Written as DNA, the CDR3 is TGTGCCAGCAGATTGGGGACAGGGAACACTGAAGCTTTCTTT.

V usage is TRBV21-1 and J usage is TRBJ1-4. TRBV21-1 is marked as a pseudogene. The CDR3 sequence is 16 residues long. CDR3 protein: CASSNLEGCFNEKLFF. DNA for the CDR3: TGTGCCAGCAGCAACCTGGAGGGCTGCTTTAATGAAAAACTGTTTTTT.

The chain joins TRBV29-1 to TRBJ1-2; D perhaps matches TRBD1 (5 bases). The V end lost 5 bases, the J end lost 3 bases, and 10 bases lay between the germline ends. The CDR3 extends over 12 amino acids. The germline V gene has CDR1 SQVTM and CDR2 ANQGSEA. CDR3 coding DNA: TGCAGCGTTAGCAGGGATGACTATGGCTACACCTTC. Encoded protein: CSVSRDDYGYTF.